The next 4 T cell receptor beta chains were all read from a single sample in a study of early T cells in non-severe SARS-CoV-2 infection. TCRdb called the 5' RACE reads again in MiXCR, with one record for every CDR3 protein. Found here are about 76,000 distinct CDR3 sequences, roughly 12% of them singletons; the top ten hold about 3%. The sequencing sample was made of whole blood. The source of these receptors is an adult who was a healthcare worker with PCR-confirmed SARS-CoV-2 infection or an uninfected control (not recorded which).

This clonotype was observed a few times. CDR3 nucleotide sequence: TGTGCCACCAGTGATTGGGGGGGCTATGGCTACACCTTC. The encoded protein is CATSDWGGYGYTF. The gene calls are TRBV24-1 and TRBJ1-2; D might be TRBD1 (5 bases). CDR1 is KGHDR and CDR2 is SFDVKD in the germline V gene. CDR3 length: 13 amino acids. V lost 2 bases and J 4 bases, leaving 7 bases between the germline ends.

This clonotype appeared a few times. The rearrangement uses TRBV28 and TRBJ2-7, with 9 bases lining up with TRBD2. The V gene end was trimmed by 2 bases and the J gene end by 2 bases; junction bases not matched to a gene: 4. The CDR3 spans 15 residues. Per the germline V gene, CDR1 is MDHEN and CDR2 is SYDVKM. Here the CDR3 reads CASSLSAGGTYEQYF. The CDR3 DNA sequence: TGTGCCAGCAGTTTAAGTGCGGGAGGGACCTACGAGCAGTACTTC.

This clonotype has a handful of counts. This rearrangement joins TRBV6-5 to TRBJ2-3; a possible D gene is TRBD2 (6 bases). V lost 6 bases to trimming and J lost 0 bases, with 16 bases between them. Germline CDR1 reads MNHEY; CDR2 reads SVGAGI. This CDR3 has 16 amino acids. This CDR3 reads CASSQLSGRSTDTQYF. The CDR3, as DNA: TGTGCCAGCAGCCAACTTAGCGGCCGAAGCACAGATACGCAGTATTTT.

The chain joins TRBV28 to TRBJ2-1, with 10 positions matching TRBD2. CDR1 is MDHEN and CDR2 is SYDVKM in the germline V gene. Germline trimming cut 6 bases from V and 3 bases from J; bases unmatched to any gene: 5. This CDR3 contains 15 residues. The CDR3 nucleotides read TGTGCCAGCAGACCGACTAGCGGGTACTACAATGAGCAGTTCTTC. It yields the protein CASRPTSGYYNEQFF.